At least ten counts were recorded for the clone carrying this T cell receptor beta chain. Time point specified: after trial treatment. Documented treatment: LDRT plus nivolumab, ipilimumab, low-dose cyclophosphamide and aspirin (RACIN trial). TRAV- and TRBV-specific primers were used for first-strand cDNA, which covered alpha and beta chains. Amplification, which lasted approximately 20 PCR cycles, used a constant-region primer and V-primer adapter to amplify TCRs. Each CDR3 protein is one row after TCRdb ran MiXCR on the reads. This sample has 40,000 or so distinct CDR3 sequences, with approximately 26% found just once. This sample was included in a study of low-dose radiotherapy and immunotherapy resistance in tumors. Trimming took 4 bases from V and 6 from J; bases not matched to a gene: 9. CDR1 SGHRS and CDR2 YFSETQ come from the germline V gene. CDR3 size: 15 residues.

This receptor was taken from a male donor with prostate cancer. The sequencing here drew on PBMCs, taken after low-dose radiotherapy plus immunotherapy. The V call is TRBV5-1, the J call TRBJ2-1, with 8 bases that match TRBD2. CDR3: CASSPRTSQPNEQFF. Here the CDR3 DNA reads TGCGCCAGCAGCCCCCGGACTAGCCAGCCCAATGAGCAGTTCTTC.